The 11 T cell receptor beta chains below all came from one sample that was sequenced in a study of shared clonotypes between healthy human individuals. Using immunoSEQ multiplex PCR, the repertoire was profiled, and TCRdb retains in-frame clones only, with some absent. The sample carries around 2.3 million clones, under 97% recorded once. Sample: naive CD4+ T cells sorted from blood. Noted subset: CD45RA+ positively selected. These receptors came from a man between 18 and 35 years old in good health.

The chain combines TRBV5-1 with TRBJ2-7, with 8 bases that match TRBD1. From germline, CDR1 is SGHRS and CDR2 YFSETQ. CDR3 size: 15 residues. V dropped 1 base and J dropped 3; count of bases not matched to a gene: 6. CDR3 sequence reads: CASSLFRDRNYEQYF. The CDR3, as DNA: TGCGCCAGCAGCTTGTTCAGGGACAGGAACTACGAGCAGTACTTC.

V and J are TRBV15 and TRBJ2-3; 10 bases are shared with TRBD1. V gave up 1 base and J gave up 3 bases; unmatched junction bases: 1. This CDR3 contains 15 residues. Germline values: CDR1 LNHNV, CDR2 YYDKDF (reference sequence). CDR3 residues: CATSRVGQGTDTQYF. As DNA, the CDR3 is TGTGCCACCAGCAGAGTGGGACAGGGGACAGATACGCAGTATTTT.

The rearrangement uses TRBV6-5 and TRBJ2-7; 9 bases map to TRBD2. V dropped 2 bases and J dropped 2; count of bases not matched to a gene: 7. Germline V CDR1 and CDR2: MNHEY, SVGAGI. This CDR3 contains 16 residues. The CDR3 DNA is TGTGCCAGCAGTTACAGGCTAGCGGGATTGGCCTACGAGCAGTACTTC. Protein sequence: CASSYRLAGLAYEQYF.

The genes are TRBV5-1 and TRBJ1-2; D is unclear. Trimming removed 1 base at V and 4 bases at J, with 17 bases between. Germline V lookup: CDR1 SGHRS, CDR2 YFSETQ. This CDR3 comprises 16 residues. The DNA for the CDR3 is TGCGCCAGCAGCTTGCCTTCATCCATTCGACCCTATGGCTACACCTTC. It is translated as CASSLPSSIRPYGYTF.

This sequence joins TRBV5-4 and TRBJ2-7, with D maybe TRBD2 (5 bases). V lost 2 bases and J 3 bases, leaving 12 bases between the germline ends. This CDR3 is built from 14 residues. Germline values: CDR1 SGHNT, CDR2 YYREEE (reference sequence). The CDR3 DNA reads as TGTGCCAGCAGCTTAAGGAATCGGGACTACGAGCAGTACTTC. Its protein product is CASSLRNRDYEQYF. The full variable domain, with the rest looked up from reference TRBV5-4 and TRBJ2-7, is ETGVTQSPTHLIKTRGQQVTLRCSSQSGHNTVSWYQQALGQGPQFIFQYYREEENGRGNFPPRFSGLQFPNYSSELNVNALELDDSALYLCASSLRNRDYEQYFGPGTRLTVT.

The rearrangement links TRBV7-2 to TRBJ2-7; 7 bases match TRBD1. Germline-derived CDR1 and CDR2 are SGHTA and FQGNSA. V lost 5 bases to trimming and J lost 1 base; unmatched junction nucleotides: 5. The CDR3 length is 14 residues. CDR3 nucleotides: TGTGCCAGCAGCATCCGACAGGGTTCCTACGAGCAGTACTTC. It encodes CASSIRQGSYEQYF.

The CDR3 DNA is TGTGCCTGGATCAGTGGTCTTGCTTCGAATGGCTACACCTTC. Residues: CAWISGLASNGYTF. V and J are TRBV30 and TRBJ1-2; D not certain. V lost 4 bases, J lost 6 bases, and 18 bases lay in between. The V gene's germline CDR1 is GTSNPN and CDR2 SVGIG (reference sequence). CDR3 length equals 14 residues.

The gene calls are TRBV25-1 and TRBJ2-1; D might be TRBD2 (6 bases). The V and J ends lost 6 bases and 7 bases respectively, with 13 bases between them. Germline V gene data show CDR1 as MGHDK and CDR2 as SYGVNS. The CDR3 has 13 amino acids. This chain's CDR3 is CASSRDFTNEQFF. CDR3 in DNA: TGTGCCAGCAGCCGGGACTTTACAAATGAGCAGTTCTTC.

The V call is TRBV11-2, the J call TRBJ2-7; 10 bases match TRBD1. The CDR3 has 16 residues. CDR1 is SGHAT, CDR2 FQNNGV, per germline. V shed 5 bases, J shed 2 bases, and the junction held 9 bases outside the gene matches. In nucleotides, the CDR3 is TGTGCCAGCAGCCCCCGAATGGACAGGGGGACCTACGAGCAGTACTTC. It codes for CASSPRMDRGTYEQYF.

A single count supports this clone. This chain connects TRBV6-6 to TRBJ2-7; D possibly matches TRBD1 or TRBD2 (5 bases each). The germline V and J ends were trimmed by 5 bases and 0 bases, with 17 bases remaining between them. The germline V gene has CDR1 MNHNY and CDR2 SVGAGI (reference sequence). The CDR3 spans 16 residues. For the CDR3, the DNA is TGTGCCAGCAGTGGCGACAGCGGTACCCACTCCTACGAGCAGTACTTC. As protein: CASSGDSGTHSYEQYF.

This sequence joins TRBV10-1 and TRBJ2-1; either TRBD1 or TRBD2 may fit D (5 bases each). This CDR3 is built from 13 residues. Germline V CDR1 and CDR2: WNHNN, SYGVQD (reference sequence). V gave up 5 bases and J gave up 9 bases, with 14 bases separating them. DNA for the CDR3: TGCGCCAGCAGTCTAGAGCTTGGGGGTGAGCAGTTCTTC. This encodes CASSLELGGEQFF.